The rows below give T cell receptor beta chains drawn from one sample of a study of blood T cell repertoires in COVID-19. The protocol was immunoSEQ multiplex PCR, while the TCRdb copy is restricted to in-frame clones and leaves out a portion. Altogether about 82,000 clones are present, 80% being singletons, with the ten largest covering 12%. Sequenced sample: peripheral blood. The receptors derive from a woman between 40 and 50 years old with active or convalescent COVID-19. Each CDR3 is given with its conserved first and last residue. A D gene is named only where the DNA matches it firmly. Part of the rows lack a size; the others show once, few, many or a class for expanded clones.

d_call clone_size j_call v_call cdr3_length cdr3_aa cdr3_nt
TRBD1 NA TRBJ1-2 TRBV28 16 CASSSPGQQLNYGYTF TGTGCCAGCAGTTCACCGGGACAGCAACTCAACTATGGCTACACCTTC
TRBD2 NA TRBJ2-5 TRBV3-1/TRBV3-2 16 CASSQDGLAGGETQYF TGTGCCAGCAGCCAAGATGGGCTAGCGGGGGGTGAGACCCAGTACTTC
TRBD1 NA TRBJ1-5 TRBV4-2 17 CASSQDGDRRSYQPQHF TGTGCCAGCAGCCAAGATGGGGACAGGCGATCGTATCAGCCCCAGCATTTT
NA NA TRBJ2-2 TRBV28 13 CASTLGGRRELFF TGTGCCAGCACCTTGGGGGGGCGCAGGGAGCTGTTTTTT
TRBD1 once TRBJ1-1 TRBV7-2 15 CASSDRQGGLAEAFF TGTGCCAGCAGCGACAGACAGGGAGGATTGGCTGAAGCTTTCTTT
NA NA TRBJ1-2 TRBV7-2 11 CASSLDSGYTF TGTGCCAGCAGCTTAGACAGTGGCTACACCTTC
NA NA TRBJ2-5 TRBV7-2 16 CASSLAWSWNVETQYF TGTGCCAGCAGCTTAGCGTGGAGTTGGAATGTAGAGACCCAGTACTTC
NA NA TRBJ1-2 TRBV12-3/TRBV12-4 12 CASSSSLYGYTF TGTGCCAGCAGTTCCTCCCTCTATGGCTACACCTTC
TRBD2 NA TRBJ2-3 TRBV5-1 18 CASSLGTSGRALGDTQYF TGCGCCAGCAGCTTGGGTACTAGCGGGAGGGCCTTAGGAGATACGCAGTATTTT
TRBD1 NA TRBJ2-3 TRBV5-1 14 CASSRDSSTDTQYF TGCGCCAGCAGCCGGGACAGTTCCACAGATACGCAGTATTTT
NA NA TRBJ2-2 TRBV5-1 15 CASSNAGYLAGELFF TGCGCCAGCAGTAATGCAGGTTATCTTGCCGGGGAGCTGTTTTTT
TRBD1 NA TRBJ1-1 TRBV5-1 15 CASSPRTGPNTEAFF TGCGCCAGCAGCCCAAGGACAGGTCCCAACACTGAAGCTTTCTTT
NA NA TRBJ1-2 TRBV19 18 CASSPYTPAGTTNYGYTF TGTGCCAGTAGTCCTTATACCCCCGCCGGGACAACTAACTATGGCTACACCTTC
TRBD1 NA TRBJ1-2 TRBV10-3 17 CAISEPDRGSFLYGYTF TGTGCCATCAGTGAGCCCGACAGGGGATCATTCCTCTATGGCTACACCTTC
NA NA TRBJ1-5 TRBV18 14 CASSPQGGNQPQHF TGTGCCAGCTCACCACAGGGAGGCAATCAGCCCCAGCATTTT
NA NA TRBJ1-2 TRBV24-1 14 CATSGSGHPYGYTF TGTGCCACCAGTGGATCTGGACATCCCTATGGCTACACCTTC
TRBD2 NA TRBJ2-3 TRBV7-3 14 CASSLGGLSDTQYF TGTGCCAGCAGCTTGGGGGGGTTATCAGATACGCAGTATTTT
TRBD1 NA TRBJ1-2 TRBV28 14 CASSSGTVTYGYTF TGTGCCAGCAGTTCGGGGACAGTAACTTATGGCTACACCTTC
TRBD2 NA TRBJ2-1 TRBV11-2 17 CASSPGGGHLTGNEQFF TGTGCCAGCAGCCCGGGGGGGGGACACTTAACAGGGAATGAGCAGTTCTTC
NA NA TRBJ2-2 TRBV30 15 CAWSPRSANTGELFF TGTGCCTGGAGTCCCAGGTCCGCGAACACCGGGGAGCTGTTTTTT
NA NA TRBJ1-6 TRBV6-6 16 CASSPNTGFQHSPLHF TGTGCCAGCAGTCCAAATACAGGTTTTCAACATTCACCCCTCCACTTT
NA NA TRBJ1-2 TRBV18 15 CASSPPSRGFNGYTF TGTGCCAGCTCACCACCGTCTAGGGGGTTCAACGGCTACACCTTC
TRBD1 NA TRBJ1-1 TRBV5-4 14 CASSLQGANTEAFF TGTGCCAGCAGCCTACAGGGGGCGAATACTGAAGCTTTCTTT
NA NA TRBJ1-1 TRBV6-5 13 CASSYFQNTEAFF TGTGCCAGCAGTTATTTCCAGAACACTGAAGCTTTCTTT
NA NA TRBJ2-1 TRBV2 14 CASIKLTSYNEQFF TGTGCCAGCATCAAACTAACTAGCTACAATGAGCAGTTCTTC
NA NA TRBJ1-3 TRBV5-4 17 CASSSPATGRSGNTIYF TGTGCCAGCAGCTCCCCCGCGACAGGCCGCTCTGGAAACACCATATATTTT